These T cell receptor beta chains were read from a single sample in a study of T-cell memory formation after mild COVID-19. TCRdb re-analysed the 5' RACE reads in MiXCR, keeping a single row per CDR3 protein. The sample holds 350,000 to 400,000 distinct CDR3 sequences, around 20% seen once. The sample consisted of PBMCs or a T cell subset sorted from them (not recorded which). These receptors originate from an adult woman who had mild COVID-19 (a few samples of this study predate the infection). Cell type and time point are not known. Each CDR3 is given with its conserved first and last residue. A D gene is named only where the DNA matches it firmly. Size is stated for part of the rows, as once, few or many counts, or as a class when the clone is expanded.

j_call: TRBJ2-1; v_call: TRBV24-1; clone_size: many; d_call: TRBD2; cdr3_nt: TGTGCCACCAGTGATCGGACTAGCGGAAACTACAATGAGCAGTTCTTC; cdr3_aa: CATSDRTSGNYNEQFF
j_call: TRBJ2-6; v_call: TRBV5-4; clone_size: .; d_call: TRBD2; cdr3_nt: TGTGCCAGCTGTGCGGGGGGCCATTCCGGGGCCAACGTCCTGACTTTC; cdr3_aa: CASCAGGHSGANVLTF
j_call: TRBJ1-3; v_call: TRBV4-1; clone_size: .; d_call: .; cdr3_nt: TGCGCCAGCAGCCGCCCGCCACCTCGGGCCGATCGCCCTACTGGAAACACCATATATTTT; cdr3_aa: CASSRPPPRADRPTGNTIYF
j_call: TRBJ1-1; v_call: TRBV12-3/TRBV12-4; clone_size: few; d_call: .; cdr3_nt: TGTGCCAGCAGTTCTGTATGGGCCCAGAGTGAAGCTTTCTTT; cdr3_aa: CASSSVWAQSEAFF
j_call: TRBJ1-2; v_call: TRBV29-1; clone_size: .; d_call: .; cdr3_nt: TGCAGCGTTGTACCCGGGACCATGGGCTACACCTTC; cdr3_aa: CSVVPGTMGYTF
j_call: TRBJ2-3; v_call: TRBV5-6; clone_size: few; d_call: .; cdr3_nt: TGTGCCAGCAGCTTGGAGCCCAGGGGCACAGATACGCAGTATTTT; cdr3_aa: CASSLEPRGTDTQYF
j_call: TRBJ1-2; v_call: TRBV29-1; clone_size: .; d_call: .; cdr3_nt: TGCAGCGTCGGAATTGAGAGTGGCTACACCTTC; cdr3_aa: CSVGIESGYTF
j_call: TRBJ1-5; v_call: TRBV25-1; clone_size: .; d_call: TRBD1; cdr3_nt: TGTGCCAGCAGTGGGACGGGGACAGAAAATCAGCCCCAGCATTTT; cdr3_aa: CASSGTGTENQPQHF
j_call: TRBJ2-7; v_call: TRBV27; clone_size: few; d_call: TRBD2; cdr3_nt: TGTGCCAGCGGGTATAGCGGGAGTACCTACGAGCAGTACTTC; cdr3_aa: CASGYSGSTYEQYF
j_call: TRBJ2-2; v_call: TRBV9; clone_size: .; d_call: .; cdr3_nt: TGTGCCAGCAGCCATAACCCCGGGGAGCTGTTTTTT; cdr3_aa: CASSHNPGELFF
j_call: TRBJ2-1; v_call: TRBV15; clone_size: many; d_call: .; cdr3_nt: TGTGCCACCAGCAGAGAACCCCCGTTTTTACTCGCGGGACGCAATGAGCAGTTCTTC; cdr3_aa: CATSREPPFLLAGRNEQFF
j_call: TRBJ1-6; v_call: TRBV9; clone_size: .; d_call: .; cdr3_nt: TGTGCCAGCAGCGTAGGAAGGGGCGGTAATTCACCCCTCCACTTT; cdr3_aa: CASSVGRGGNSPLHF
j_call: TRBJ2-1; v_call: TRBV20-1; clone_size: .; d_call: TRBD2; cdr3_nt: TGCAGTGCTAGAGGACTAGCGGGTAATGAGCAGTTCTTC; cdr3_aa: CSARGLAGNEQFF
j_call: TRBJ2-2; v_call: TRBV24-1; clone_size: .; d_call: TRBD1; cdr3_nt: TGTGCCACCAGTGATTTCGGAGGACAGGGAATTTTCGGGGAGCTGTTTTTT; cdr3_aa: CATSDFGGQGIFGELFF
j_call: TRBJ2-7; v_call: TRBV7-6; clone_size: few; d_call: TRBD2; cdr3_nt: TGTGCCAGCAGCTTGGGAGTAGCGGGAGGATATGAGTACGAGCAGTACTTC; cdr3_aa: CASSLGVAGGYEYEQYF
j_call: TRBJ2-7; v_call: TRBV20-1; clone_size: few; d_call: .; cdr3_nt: TGCAGTGCTAGAGGGGGACCCGAATACGAGCAGTACTTC; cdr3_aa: CSARGGPEYEQYF
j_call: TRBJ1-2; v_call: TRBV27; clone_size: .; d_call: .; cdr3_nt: TGTGCCAGCAGTTTATCAGGGGGGGGAGGCTACACCTTC; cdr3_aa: CASSLSGGGGYTF
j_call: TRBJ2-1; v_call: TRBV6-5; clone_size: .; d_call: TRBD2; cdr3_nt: TGTGCCAGCAGTTCGGCCGGGACTAGCGGTTACAATGAGCAGTTCTTC; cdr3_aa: CASSSAGTSGYNEQFF
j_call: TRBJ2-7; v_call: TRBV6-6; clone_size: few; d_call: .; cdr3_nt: TGTGCCAGCGTCCCCGGAGGGGGGCCACAATCCTACGAGCAGTACTTC; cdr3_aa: CASVPGGGPQSYEQYF
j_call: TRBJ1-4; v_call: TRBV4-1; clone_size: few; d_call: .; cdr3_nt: TGCGCCAGCAGCCAGTTAACAGGACCCCGTAATGAAAAACTGTTTTTT; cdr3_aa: CASSQLTGPRNEKLFF
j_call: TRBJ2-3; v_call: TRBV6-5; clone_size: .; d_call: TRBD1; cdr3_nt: TGTGCCAGCAGTTTCGGACAGGGAATCGCGCAGTATTTT; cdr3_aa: CASSFGQGIAQYF
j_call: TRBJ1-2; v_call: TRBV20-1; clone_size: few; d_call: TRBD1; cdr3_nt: TGCAGTGCCATAGCCACCTGGGACAGGGGGCGCTCTGGCTACACCTTC; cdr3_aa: CSAIATWDRGRSGYTF
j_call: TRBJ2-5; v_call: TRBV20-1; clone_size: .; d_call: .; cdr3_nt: TGCAGTGCTAGGGGGGGTGCGGAGACCCAGTACTTC; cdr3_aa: CSARGGAETQYF
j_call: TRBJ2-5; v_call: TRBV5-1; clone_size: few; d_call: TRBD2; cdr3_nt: TGCGCCAGCAGCCTTGGGGCTAGCGGGGGGCTGGAGACCCAGTACTTC; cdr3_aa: CASSLGASGGLETQYF
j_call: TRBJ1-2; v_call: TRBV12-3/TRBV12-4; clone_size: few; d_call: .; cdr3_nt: TGTGCCAGCGAGGGGACTAACTATGGCTACACCTTC; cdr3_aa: CASEGTNYGYTF